This is a list of T cell receptor beta chains from one sample in a study of blood T cells in healthy people across ages. Each CDR3 protein gets one entry after TCRdb re-called the 5' RACE reads with MiXCR. The sample has 790,000 or so distinct CDR3 sequences; about 61% are singletons. The sequenced sample consisted of blood. The receptors stem from a man in his forties in good health. Each CDR3 is given with its conserved first and last residue.

J gene | V gene | CDR3 protein
TRBJ2-3 | TRBV9 | CASSVGVATDTQYF
TRBJ2-3 | TRBV6-5 | CASSYKSRLVKEGTDTQYF
TRBJ2-5 | TRBV20-1 | CSAIAGAAEETQYF
TRBJ2-3 | TRBV4-2 | CASSQEGLRRWDTQYF
TRBJ1-2 | TRBV27 | CASSGQDRGGLNYGYTF
TRBJ1-5 | TRBV27 | CASSLSGLPNQPQHF
TRBJ2-5 | TRBV4-1 | CASSLRIAGPTTQETQYF
TRBJ2-3 | TRBV5-1 | CASSYLIGQKKNTDTQYF
TRBJ1-5 | TRBV20-1 | CSARSDRGSNQPQHF
TRBJ1-4 | TRBV29-1 | CSVAPQESATNEKLFF
TRBJ2-4 | TRBV7-6 | CASSDTGTKNIQYF
TRBJ2-7 | TRBV12-3/TRBV12-4 | CASSRAGQPVTYEQYF
TRBJ1-1 | TRBV5-1 | CASSLMTDSNTEAFF
TRBJ2-5 | TRBV6-5 | CATFSSTGHRETQYF
TRBJ2-1 | TRBV2 | CASSEGLAGQNEQFF
TRBJ2-5 | TRBV20-1 | CSAFRLAGGKETQYF
TRBJ2-3 | TRBV7-9 | CASSLAGSNGADTQYF
NA | TRBV9 | CASSVGPTSGMNEQYF
TRBJ1-1 | TRBV12-3/TRBV12-4 | CATPPGQGRPSTLNTEAFF
TRBJ2-7 | TRBV27 | CASSLGESYEQYF
TRBJ1-2 | TRBV9 | CASSVDQGLVGGYTF
TRBJ2-7 | TRBV12-3/TRBV12-4 | CASSSHGGGRTYEQYF
TRBJ2-1 | TRBV12-3/TRBV12-4 | CASRAGTAGQNEQFF
TRBJ2-7 | TRBV21-1 | CASSKAREGSHNYEQYF
TRBJ2-5 | TRBV20-1 | CTLNRFQETQYF
TRBJ2-3 | TRBV7-9 | CANGAAGEYF
TRBJ2-3 | TRBV18 | CASSSRLVSPDTQYF
TRBJ1-2 | TRBV7-2 | CASSPNRDGYTF
TRBJ2-4 | TRBV19 | CASSIAWDRLDGVQYF
TRBJ2-2 | TRBV6-4 | CASSDPTSTGELFF